This paragraph reports one T cell receptor (beta chain). The antigen remains unidentified. A sample-barcoded 5' primer and a J-beta primer mix were used in a second PCR of about 7 to 11 cycles. Individual samples furnished no less than 2.5 million CDR3-containing paired-end reads apiece. TCRdb reprocessed the 5' RACE reads with MiXCR, giving one entry per CDR3 protein. The sample contains around 800,000 distinct CDR3 sequences, around a quarter of which appear only once. The data originate from a study of blood T cells in healthy people across ages. Study-wide results and caveats: Unsorted PBMC material precluded a definitive naive versus antigen-experienced comparison.

Each donor had approximately 10 milliliters of peripheral blood drawn. V lost 8 bases to trimming and J lost 4 bases; unmatched junction nucleotides: 9. The CDR3 length is 15 residues. The V gene's germline CDR1 is SQVTM and CDR2 ANQGSEA. These data are also associated with another study on T cells of mothers and their children.

The TCR sequence derives from a boy between 10 and 17 years old in good health. The rearrangement uses TRBV29-1 and TRBJ1-3; TRBD1 matches at 12 bases. Sequencing was done on a sample of blood. The CDR3 is CSPKGQGAPGNTIYF. CDR3 DNA sequence: TGCAGCCCCAAGGGACAGGGGGCGCCAGGAAACACCATATATTTT.